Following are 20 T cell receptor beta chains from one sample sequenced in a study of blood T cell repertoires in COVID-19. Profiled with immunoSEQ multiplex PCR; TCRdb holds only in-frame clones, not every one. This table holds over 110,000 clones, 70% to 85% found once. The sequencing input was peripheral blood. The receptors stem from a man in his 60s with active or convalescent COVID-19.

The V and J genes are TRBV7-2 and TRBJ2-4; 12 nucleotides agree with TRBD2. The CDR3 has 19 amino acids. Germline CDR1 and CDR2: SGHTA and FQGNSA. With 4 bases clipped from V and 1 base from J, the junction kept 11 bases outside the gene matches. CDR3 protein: CASSSWTSGIISAKNIQYF. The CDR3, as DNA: TGTGCCAGCAGCTCGTGGACTAGCGGGATAATCTCTGCCAAAAACATTCAGTACTTC.

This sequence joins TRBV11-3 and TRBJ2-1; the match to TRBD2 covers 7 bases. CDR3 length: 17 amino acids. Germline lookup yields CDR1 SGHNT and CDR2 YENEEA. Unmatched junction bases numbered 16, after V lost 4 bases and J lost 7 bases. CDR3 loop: CASSSSLGAGASNEQFF. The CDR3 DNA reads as TGTGCCAGCAGCTCCTCGTTAGGTGCGGGAGCTTCAAATGAGCAGTTCTTC.

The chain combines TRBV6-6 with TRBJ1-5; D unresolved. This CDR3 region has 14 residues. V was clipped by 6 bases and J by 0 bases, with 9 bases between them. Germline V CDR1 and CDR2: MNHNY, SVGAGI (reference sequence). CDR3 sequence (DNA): TGTGCCAGCAGATTCAGTGATAGCAATCAGCCCCAGCATTTT. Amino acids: CASRFSDSNQPQHF.

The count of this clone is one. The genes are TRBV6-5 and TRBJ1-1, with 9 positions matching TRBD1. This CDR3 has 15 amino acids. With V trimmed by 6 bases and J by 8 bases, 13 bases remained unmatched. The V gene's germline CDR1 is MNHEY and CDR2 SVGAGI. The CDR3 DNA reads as TGTGCCAGCAGCGATATACAACCGGGACAGGGAGAAGCTTTCTTT. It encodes CASSDIQPGQGEAFF.

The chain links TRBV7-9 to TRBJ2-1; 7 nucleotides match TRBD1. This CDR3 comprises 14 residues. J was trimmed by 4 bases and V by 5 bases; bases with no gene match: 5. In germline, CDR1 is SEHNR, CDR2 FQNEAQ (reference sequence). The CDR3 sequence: CASSPQDRYNEQFF. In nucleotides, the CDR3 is TGTGCCAGCAGCCCCCAGGACAGGTACAATGAGCAGTTCTTC.

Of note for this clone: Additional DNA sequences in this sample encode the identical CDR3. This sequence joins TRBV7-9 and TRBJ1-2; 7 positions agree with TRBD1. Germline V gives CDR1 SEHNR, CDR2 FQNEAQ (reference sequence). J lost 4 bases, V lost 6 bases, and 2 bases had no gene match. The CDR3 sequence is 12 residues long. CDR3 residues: CASSRDSYGYTF. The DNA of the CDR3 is TGTGCCAGCAGTCGGGACAGCTATGGCTACACCTTC.

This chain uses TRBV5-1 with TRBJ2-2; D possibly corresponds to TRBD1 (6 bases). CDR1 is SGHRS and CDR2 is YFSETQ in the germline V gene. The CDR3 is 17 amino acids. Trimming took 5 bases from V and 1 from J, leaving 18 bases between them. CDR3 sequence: CASSPVLGGMNTGELFF. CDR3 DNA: TGCGCCAGCAGTCCGGTGTTAGGGGGTATGAACACCGGGGAGCTGTTTTTT.

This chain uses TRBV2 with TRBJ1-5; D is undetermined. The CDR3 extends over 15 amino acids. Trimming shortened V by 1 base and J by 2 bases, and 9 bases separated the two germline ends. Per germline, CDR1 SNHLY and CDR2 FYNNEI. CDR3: CASSEEHVGNQPQHF. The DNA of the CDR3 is TGTGCCAGCAGTGAAGAGCACGTTGGCAATCAGCCCCAGCATTTT. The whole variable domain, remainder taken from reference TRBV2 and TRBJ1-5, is EPEVTQTPSHQVTQMGQEVILRCVPISNHLYFYWYRQILGQKVEFLVSFYNNEISEKSEIFDDQFSVERPDGSNFTLKIRSTKLEDSAMYFCASSEEHVGNQPQHFGDGTRLSIL.

CDR3 bases: TGTGCCAGCAGCATGACACGTCTTCAGCCCCAGCATTTT. Amino acids: CASSMTRLQPQHF. V gene TRBV6-5 combines with J gene TRBJ1-5; D remains ambiguous. This CDR3 has 13 residues. Trimming took 6 bases from V and 6 from J, leaving 12 bases between them. In germline, CDR1 is MNHEY, CDR2 SVGAGI.

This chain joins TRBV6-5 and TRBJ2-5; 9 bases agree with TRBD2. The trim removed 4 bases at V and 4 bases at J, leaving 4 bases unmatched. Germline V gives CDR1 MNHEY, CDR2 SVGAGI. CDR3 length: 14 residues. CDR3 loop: CASSFSGRGETQYF. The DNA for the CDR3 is TGTGCCAGCAGTTTTAGCGGGAGAGGAGAGACCCAGTACTTC.

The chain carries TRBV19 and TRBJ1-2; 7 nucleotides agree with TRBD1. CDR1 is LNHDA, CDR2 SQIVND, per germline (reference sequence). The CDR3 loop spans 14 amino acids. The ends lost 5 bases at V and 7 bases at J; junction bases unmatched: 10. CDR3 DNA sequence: TGTGCCAGTAGTCTTCGACAGGGAACTGGTGGCTACACCTTC. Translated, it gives CASSLRQGTGGYTF.

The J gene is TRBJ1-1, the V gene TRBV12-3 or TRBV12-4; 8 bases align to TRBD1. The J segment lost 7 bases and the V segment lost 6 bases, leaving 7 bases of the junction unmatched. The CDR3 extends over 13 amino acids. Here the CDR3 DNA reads TGTGCCAGCAGACCGGACAGGGCTAGTGAAGCTTTCTTT. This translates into CASRPDRASEAFF.

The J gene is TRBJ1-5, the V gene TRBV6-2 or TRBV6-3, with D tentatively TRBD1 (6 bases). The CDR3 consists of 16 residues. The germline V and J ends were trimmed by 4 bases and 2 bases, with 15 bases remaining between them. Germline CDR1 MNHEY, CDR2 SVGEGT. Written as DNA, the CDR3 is TGTGCCAGCAGTTTACAGGGCGCCGCGGGCAATCAGCCCCAGCATTTT. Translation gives CASSLQGAAGNQPQHF.

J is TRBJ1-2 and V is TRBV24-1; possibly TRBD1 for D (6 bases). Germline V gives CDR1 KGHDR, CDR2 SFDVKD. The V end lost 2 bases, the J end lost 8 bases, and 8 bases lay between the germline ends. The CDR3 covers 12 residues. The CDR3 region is CATSDSQGGYTF. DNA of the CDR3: TGTGCCACCAGTGATTCCCAGGGGGGCTACACCTTC.

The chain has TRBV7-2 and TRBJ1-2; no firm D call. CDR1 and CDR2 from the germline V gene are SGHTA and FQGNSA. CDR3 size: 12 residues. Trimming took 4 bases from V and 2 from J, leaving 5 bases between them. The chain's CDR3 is CASSSRNYGYTF. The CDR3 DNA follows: TGTGCCAGCAGCTCGCGCAACTATGGCTACACCTTC.

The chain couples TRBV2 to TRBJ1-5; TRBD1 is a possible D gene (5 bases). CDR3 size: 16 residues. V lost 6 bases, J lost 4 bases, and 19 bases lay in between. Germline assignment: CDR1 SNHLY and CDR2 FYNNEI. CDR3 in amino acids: CASSLDRRQTNQPQHF. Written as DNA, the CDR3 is TGTGCCAGCAGCCTCGATCGGAGACAGACAAATCAGCCCCAGCATTTT.

The CDR3 sequence is CASSFRTGGSYEQYF. DNA for the CDR3: TGTGCCAGCAGTTTTCGGACAGGGGGCTCCTACGAGCAGTACTTC. This chain links TRBV6-6 with TRBJ2-7; TRBD1 matches 10 bases. V lost 4 bases to trimming and J lost 0 bases; unmatched junction nucleotides: 3. The CDR3 spans 15 residues. Germline assignment: CDR1 MNHNY and CDR2 SVGAGI (reference sequence).

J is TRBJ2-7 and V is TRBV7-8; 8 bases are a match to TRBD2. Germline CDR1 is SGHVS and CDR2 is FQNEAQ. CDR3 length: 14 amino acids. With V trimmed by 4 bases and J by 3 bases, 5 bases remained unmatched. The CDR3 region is CASSYRGGDYEQYF. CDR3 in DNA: TGTGCCAGCAGCTACCGGGGGGGGGACTACGAGCAGTACTTC.

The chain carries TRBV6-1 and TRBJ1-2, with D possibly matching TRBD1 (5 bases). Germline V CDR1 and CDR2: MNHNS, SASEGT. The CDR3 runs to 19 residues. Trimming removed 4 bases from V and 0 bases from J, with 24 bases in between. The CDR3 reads CASSARKRDFLAPNYGYTF. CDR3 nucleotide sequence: TGTGCCAGCAGTGCCCGAAAACGGGACTTTTTGGCCCCTAACTATGGCTACACCTTC.

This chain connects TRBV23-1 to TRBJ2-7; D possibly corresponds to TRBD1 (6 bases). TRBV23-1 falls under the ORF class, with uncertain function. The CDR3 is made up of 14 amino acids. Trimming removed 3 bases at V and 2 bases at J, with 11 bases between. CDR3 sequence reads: CASSQLTGAYEQYV. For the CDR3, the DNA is TGCGCCAGCAGTCAGTTGACAGGAGCCTACGAGCAGTACGTC.